This T cell receptor beta chain emerged from a study of T-cell reconstitution after alpha-beta-depleted transplantation in children. Study-wide points: Approximately two months post-transplant, alpha-beta T cells reportedly originated from several hundred expanded graft clones. Fresh T-cell production supplied most of the T-cell counts and diversity seen one year after transplant. It was surviving recipient T cells and thymic progenitors that gave some patients high TCRbeta diversity at day 60.

Between the trimmed V and J ends, which lost 4 bases and 8 bases, there was a span of 18 bases. This CDR3 is built from 15 residues. Germline values: CDR1 LGHDT, CDR2 YNNKEL (reference sequence). Construction of the TCRbeta library involved unique molecular identifiers. TCRdb re-called the PCR reads through MiXCR, storing one row per CDR3 protein. Here the sample spans 700,000 or so distinct CDR3 sequences, around 12% being singletons. A single count supports this clonotype. What it binds is unknown. This rearrangement joins TRBV3-1 to TRBJ2-4; D is perhaps TRBD2 (6 bases). The receptor comes from a girl aged 2 to 10 with congenital amegakaryocytic thrombocytopenia, due to receive a stem cell transplant. The specimen comprised PBMCs, sampled before TCRalphabeta/CD19-depleted stem cell transplant. DNA of the CDR3: TGTGCCAGCAGCCTACGGGGCCCCGGAGGGCACATTCAGTACTTC. Its translation is CASSLRGPGGHIQYF.